These 27 T cell receptor beta chains were all obtained from the same sample, sequenced in a study of blood T cell repertoires in COVID-19. Generated by immunoSEQ multiplex PCR, the TCRdb table keeps only in-frame clones and is missing some. Found here are about 120,000 clones, approximately 80% of them singletons; the top ten hold under 3%. Sample: peripheral blood. The receptors derive from a man in his fifties with acute or convalescent COVID-19.

The V and J genes are TRBV10-3 and TRBJ1-2, with a possible D match to TRBD1 (6 bases). The CDR3 is made up of 13 amino acids. The V and J ends lost 6 bases and 7 bases respectively, with 15 bases between them. Germline CDR1 ENHRY, CDR2 SYGVKD. In DNA form, the CDR3 reads TGTGCCATCAGAACAGGGACCGTCTTTGGCTACACCTTC. Protein sequence: CAIRTGTVFGYTF.

The J gene is TRBJ2-1, the V gene TRBV18, with D perhaps matching TRBD1 (6 bases). The CDR3 has 13 amino acids. Germline CDR1 is KGHSH and CDR2 is LQKENI. Trimming took off 6 bases at V and 7 bases at J, with 13 bases between the two ends. This CDR3 is CASSSQGANEQFF. CDR3 DNA: TGTGCCAGCTCCTCACAGGGAGCGAATGAGCAGTTCTTC.

The V gene is TRBV6-6, the J gene TRBJ1-3, with D uncertain. This CDR3 has 13 amino acids. The germline V and J ends were trimmed by 6 bases and 4 bases, with 10 bases remaining between them. CDR1 and CDR2 from the germline V gene are MNHNY and SVGAGI (reference sequence). CDR3 protein: CASSGVRGNTIYF. CDR3 DNA sequence: TGTGCCAGCAGCGGGGTGCGGGGAAACACCATATATTTT.

This clone has a single count. The chain joins TRBV4-1 to TRBJ1-5; D is unresolved. V lost 1 base and J 0 bases, leaving 13 bases between the germline ends. Germline CDR1 is MGHRA and CDR2 is YSYEKL. The length of the CDR3 is 17 residues. In DNA, the CDR3 is TGCGCCAGCAGCCAAGCGTACGTCAGGAATAGCAATCAGCCCCAGCATTTT. Encoded protein: CASSQAYVRNSNQPQHF.

This clone has just one count. The chain is built from TRBV7-3 and TRBJ2-1; 12 positions agree with TRBD2. The CDR3 has 17 residues. Germline loops: CDR1 SGHTA, CDR2 FQGTGA. V shed 1 base, J shed 8 bases, and the junction held 9 bases outside the gene matches. CDR3 DNA sequence: TGTGCCAGCAGCTTAATGGGTCTACGGACTAGCGGGGATGAGCAGTTCTTC. Encoded protein: CASSLMGLRTSGDEQFF. The variable domain in full, completed from reference TRBV7-3 and TRBJ2-1, reads GAGVSQTPSNKVTEKGKYVELRCDPISGHTALYWYRQSLGQGPEFLIYFQGTGAADDSGLPNDRFFAVRPEGSVSTLKIQRTERGDSAVYLCASSLMGLRTSGDEQFFGPGTRLTVL.

Only a few counts were recorded for this clone. The chain joins TRBV6-5 to TRBJ1-6, with a weak D call TRBD1 (6 bases). Deletions cut 7 bases from V and 11 bases from J, with 18 bases between. Germline V CDR1 and CDR2: MNHEY, SVGAGI. The CDR3 covers 14 residues. In nucleotides, the CDR3 is TGTGCCAGCACTAAACAGGGTGCGAGGGCACCCCTCCACTTT. Its protein product is CASTKQGARAPLHF.

The chain employs TRBV28 and TRBJ1-5; TRBD1 matches at 7 bases. From germline, CDR1 is MDHEN and CDR2 SYDVKM. The CDR3 consists of 14 residues. Trimming cost V 6 bases and J 4 bases; bases outside gene matches: 6. For the CDR3, the DNA is TGTGCCAGCAGGCAGACAGGGACGAATCAGCCCCAGCATTTT. Translated, it gives CASRQTGTNQPQHF.

This clone was observed a single time. The same CDR3 also results from other DNA sequences found in this sample. V and J are TRBV9 and TRBJ1-2, with TRBD1 matching 10 bases. This CDR3 region has 13 residues. Germline V gene data show CDR1 as SGDLS and CDR2 as YYNGEE. V shed 4 bases and J 8 bases; nucleotides not matched to a gene: 5. The CDR3 reads CASSSDRGLGYTF. The CDR3 DNA sequence: TGTGCCAGCAGCTCCGACAGGGGGCTCGGCTACACCTTC. The full variable domain, its missing parts supplied by reference TRBV9 and TRBJ1-2, is DSGVTQTPKHLITATGQRVTLRCSPRSGDLSVYWYQQSLDQGLQFLIQYYNGEERAKGNILERFSAQQFPDLHSELNLSSLELGDSALYFCASSSDRGLGYTFGSGTRLTVV.

This clone was recorded a few times. The chain is built from TRBV6-6 and TRBJ1-2; TRBD1 aligns across 7 bases. Germline assignment: CDR1 MNHNY and CDR2 SVGAGI (reference sequence). The CDR3 totals 14 residues. The V segment lost 5 bases and the J segment 3 bases; nucleotides outside the gene matches: 6. Here the CDR3 reads CASSPTGLDYGYTF. The DNA of the CDR3 is TGTGCCAGCAGTCCGACAGGGTTGGACTATGGCTACACCTTC.

This clone has only one observation. This chain uses TRBV11-2 with TRBJ2-3; D possibly corresponds to TRBD2 (6 bases). Trimming took 6 bases from V and 4 from J, leaving 11 bases between them. In germline, CDR1 is SGHAT, CDR2 FQNNGV. The CDR3 contains 13 residues. DNA for the CDR3: TGTGCCAGCAGGGCAGGGACTCCAGATACGCAGTATTTT. Translation gives CASRAGTPDTQYF.

This sequence joins TRBV18 and TRBJ1-1; D gene uncertain. Trimming pared 4 bases from V and 3 bases from J, leaving 12 bases between. The CDR3 covers 14 residues. The V gene's germline CDR1 is KGHSH and CDR2 LQKENI. In nucleotides, the CDR3 is TGTGCCAGCTCACGGACTGGGCGCGACACTGAAGCTTTCTTT. Translation: CASSRTGRDTEAFF. Full variable domain (missing parts from reference TRBV18 and TRBJ1-1): NAGVMQNPRHLVRRRGQEARLRCSPMKGHSHVYWYRQLPEEGLKFMVYLQKENIIDESGMPKERFSAEFPKEGPSILRIQQVVRGDSAAYFCASSRTGRDTEAFFGQGTRLTVV.

V usage is TRBV19 and J usage is TRBJ1-1, with 8 nucleotides matching TRBD1. J was trimmed by 6 bases and V by 4 bases; bases with no gene match: 1. The V gene's germline CDR1 is LNHDA and CDR2 SQIVND (reference sequence). The CDR3 runs 12 residues. CDR3 DNA: TGTGCCAGTAGTACGGACAGGGCTGAAGCTTTCTTT. Its translation: CASSTDRAEAFF.

The CDR3: CASSLQIMNTEAFF. As DNA, the CDR3 is TGTGCCAGCAGCTTACAAATCATGAACACTGAAGCTTTCTTT. The rearrangement joins TRBV7-8 to TRBJ1-1, with no clear D. The V end lost 2 bases, the J end lost 0 bases, and 7 bases lay between the germline ends. The CDR3 covers 14 residues. Germline V gene data show CDR1 as SGHVS and CDR2 as FQNEAQ.

The J gene is TRBJ1-3, the V gene TRBV27; TRBD1 agrees at 11 bases. V gave up 5 bases and J gave up 3 bases; unmatched junction bases: 6. Germline V gene lookup returns CDR1 MNHEY and CDR2 SMNVEV (reference sequence). CDR3 size: 16 residues. The CDR3 reads CASSPGTGGNGNTIYF. DNA of the CDR3: TGTGCCAGCAGTCCAGGGACAGGGGGTAATGGAAACACCATATATTTT.

The V gene is TRBV5-1, the J gene TRBJ1-2, with 9 bases matching TRBD1. The CDR3 length is 14 residues. Trimming took 7 bases from V and 5 from J; bases not matched to a gene: 9. The germline gives CDR1 SGHRS, CDR2 YFSETQ. CDR3 in amino acids: CASAPGQGLYGYTF. In DNA form, the CDR3 reads TGCGCCAGCGCACCGGGACAGGGTTTATATGGCTACACCTTC.

The J gene is TRBJ1-2, the V gene TRBV14, with TRBD1 matching over 7 bases. The V gene's germline CDR1 is SGHDN and CDR2 FVKESK. CDR3 length: 15 residues. With 4 bases clipped from V and 0 bases from J, the junction kept 5 bases outside the gene matches. The CDR3 DNA reads as TGTGCCAGCAGCCTCGGGACAGCGACTAACTATGGCTACACCTTC. Its translation is CASSLGTATNYGYTF.

J is TRBJ1-2 and V is TRBV6-4, with 7 bases fitting TRBD1. V trimming: 5 bases; J trimming: 7 bases; junction bases outside the gene matches: 7. The CDR3 has 13 residues. Germline V gene lookup returns CDR1 MRHNA and CDR2 SNTAGT. The CDR3 DNA is TGTGCCAGCAGTCTCCCAGGGGGTCGTGGCTACACCTTC. Its protein product is CASSLPGGRGYTF.

The chain carries TRBV6-6 and TRBJ2-7; 16 bases align to TRBD2. Germline V gene data show CDR1 as MNHNY and CDR2 as SVGAGI (reference sequence). This CDR3 region has 17 residues. Trimming cost V 5 bases and J 6 bases; bases outside gene matches: 10. In DNA form, the CDR3 reads TGTGCCAGCAGTCTGGGACTAGCGGGAGGGCCATTAGGCGAGCAGTACTTC. Its translation: CASSLGLAGGPLGEQYF.

J is TRBJ2-7 and V is TRBV7-8; D possibly corresponds to TRBD1 (6 bases). The V gene's germline CDR1 is SGHVS and CDR2 FQNEAQ. This CDR3 has 14 residues. Trimming left V 4 bases short and J 6 bases short, with 16 bases between. CDR3 sequence: CASSSRQVRIEQYF. The CDR3 DNA sequence: TGTGCCAGCAGCTCGAGACAGGTCCGGATCGAGCAGTACTTC.

The rearrangement uses TRBV12-3 or TRBV12-4 and TRBJ2-2; D possibly corresponds to TRBD2 (6 bases). The V and J ends lost 3 bases and 7 bases respectively, with 6 bases between them. CDR3 length: 12 amino acids. As DNA, the CDR3 is TGTGCCAGCAGTTTGCGGGACGGGGAGCTGTTTTTT. As protein: CASSLRDGELFF.

This chain joins TRBV25-1 and TRBJ2-7, with D tentatively TRBD1 (6 bases). V was clipped by 7 bases and J by 0 bases, with 10 bases between them. The CDR3 sequence is 13 residues long. Germline CDR1 MGHDK, CDR2 SYGVNS. The CDR3 sequence is CASNGQNSYEQYF. Written as DNA, the CDR3 is TGTGCCAGCAACGGACAGAACTCCTACGAGCAGTACTTC.

The chain links TRBV6-1 to TRBJ2-3; D is unresolved. The CDR3 is made up of 16 amino acids. Trimming took 3 bases from V and 2 from J, leaving 15 bases between them. The V gene's germline CDR1 is MNHNS and CDR2 SASEGT. The CDR3 is CASSDSTGSYTDTQYF. The DNA for the CDR3 is TGTGCCAGCAGTGACAGTACCGGGTCCTACACAGATACGCAGTATTTT.

The chain links TRBV13 to TRBJ1-1; D gene unclear. The V gene's germline CDR1 is PRHDT and CDR2 FYEKMQ (reference sequence). This CDR3 spans 15 amino acids. V was trimmed by 5 bases and J by 1 base, leaving 14 bases between them. CDR3 protein: CASSPFGDRNTEAFF. In DNA form, the CDR3 reads TGTGCCAGCAGCCCCTTCGGGGATAGGAACACTGAAGCTTTCTTT.

This chain links TRBV6-5 with TRBJ2-7; 7 nucleotides align to TRBD1. In germline, CDR1 is MNHEY, CDR2 SVGAGI. The V segment lost 6 bases and the J segment 4 bases; nucleotides outside the gene matches: 12. This CDR3 comprises 15 residues. As DNA, the CDR3 is TGTGCCAGCAGACCGACAGGGACACCCCCTTACGAGCAGTACTTC. This codes for CASRPTGTPPYEQYF.

The chain employs TRBV10-1 and TRBJ2-5; D might be TRBD2 (6 bases). CDR3 length equals 16 residues. The V gene lost 8 bases and the J gene lost 4 bases, with 23 bases spanning the gap. CDR1 and CDR2 (germline): WNHNN, SYGVQD (reference sequence). The CDR3 nucleotides are TGCGCCAGCCCGGTGAGAGGGACTCTGGGAGGAGAGACCCAGTACTTC. Protein sequence: CASPVRGTLGGETQYF.

The V gene is TRBV7-2, the J gene TRBJ1-1; no clear D. The V gene lost 5 bases and the J gene lost 0 bases, with 10 bases spanning the gap. The CDR3 length is 14 residues. CDR1 and CDR2 (germline): SGHTA, FQGNSA. The CDR3 sequence is CASSPFTVNTEAFF. The CDR3 DNA follows: TGTGCCAGCAGCCCGTTCACAGTGAACACTGAAGCTTTCTTT. The full variable domain, with the rest looked up from reference TRBV7-2 and TRBJ1-1, is GAGVSQSPSNKVTEKGKDVELRCDPISGHTALYWYRQSLGQGLEFLIYFQGNSAPDKSGLPSDRFSAERTGGSVSTLTIQRTQQEDSAVYLCASSPFTVNTEAFFGQGTRLTVV.

This clone was seen only once. This chain joins TRBV4-2 and TRBJ2-7; D is perhaps TRBD2 (6 bases). The V and J ends lost 1 base and 6 bases respectively, with 10 bases between them. The CDR3 length is 13 residues. Germline CDR1 is LGHNA and CDR2 is YNFKEQ. CDR3 residues: CASSQGGGSEQYF. CDR3 bases: TGTGCCAGCAGCCAAGGCGGAGGGAGCGAGCAGTACTTC.